Detailed here is one TCR beta chain. These data are taken from a study of shared clonotypes between healthy human individuals. In the study overall: Those who served as donors were two women and a few men between the ages of 18 and 49.

The unsorted samples had 80 million to 95 million PBMCs used for genomic DNA. V lost 4 bases to trimming and J lost 3 bases; unmatched junction nucleotides: 7. This CDR3 has 15 residues. Germline lookup yields CDR1 MGHDK and CDR2 SYGVNS. Once extracted for a subset, genomic DNA was divided evenly among several immunoSEQ plates. In the original processing: Junction-only immunoSEQ sequences carried no quality scores, so filtering differed. The assay was immunoSEQ multiplex PCR, and TCRdb's table has in-frame clones only and misses some. V and J calls and clone size follow that table, whereas D and trimming were derived from the DNA. The data show about 470,000 clones, around 79% seen once.

The sequencing sample was made of PBMCs. The sequence was obtained from a woman in her 40s in good health. Some clones in this sample may be carry-over from other donors' samples. The rearrangement uses TRBV25-1 and TRBJ1-2; 8 nucleotides align to TRBD1. The CDR3: CASSGGQAGDYGYTF. The CDR3 DNA is TGTGCCAGCAGTGGGGGACAGGCGGGGGACTATGGCTACACCTTC.